The 4 T cell receptor beta chains presented below share a single source sample, sequenced in a study of long-term antiretroviral therapy in people with HIV. It was version v3.0 of the immunoSEQ assay that was run at survey level. The repertoire was sequenced with immunoSEQ multiplex PCR; TCRdb's copy has only in-frame clones and lacks some. The sample has fewer than 55,000 clones, 90% to 95% seen once. Sequencing was performed on unsorted PBMCs, taken 3.7 years after starting antiretroviral therapy. The receptors originated from a woman in her fifties or sixties with HIV.

The V gene is TRBV10-3, the J gene TRBJ1-6, with a possible D match to TRBD1 (6 bases). Germline CDR1 ENHRY, CDR2 SYGVKD. This CDR3 has 15 residues. Trimming pared 6 bases from V and 9 bases from J, leaving 18 bases between. This CDR3 reads CAISPSEGGASPLHF. The CDR3, as DNA: TGTGCCATCAGCCCCTCGGAAGGGGGTGCTTCACCCCTCCACTTT.

The chain carries TRBV5-1 and TRBJ1-2; possibly TRBD1 for D (5 bases). V lost 0 bases, J lost 4 bases, and 10 bases lay in between. The CDR3 has 14 amino acids. CDR1 is SGHRS, CDR2 YFSETQ, per germline. The CDR3 DNA follows: TGCGCCAGCAGCTTGGCCGGGGCGAGCTATGGCTACACCTTC. It specifies CASSLAGASYGYTF.

The chain is built from TRBV6-5 and TRBJ1-2; TRBD1 is a possible D gene (6 bases). The germline gives CDR1 MNHEY, CDR2 SVGAGI. V lost 5 bases and J 4 bases, leaving 8 bases between the germline ends. CDR3 length: 12 residues. The CDR3 nucleotides are TGTGCCAGCAGTCAGGACAGCTATGGCTACACCTTC. As protein: CASSQDSYGYTF.

The V and J genes are TRBV4-1 and TRBJ2-5; D remains unclear. CDR3 length: 15 amino acids. From germline, CDR1 is MGHRA and CDR2 YSYEKL. Trimming took off 0 bases at V and 7 bases at J, with 15 bases between the two ends. The CDR3 coding sequence is TGCGCCAGCAGCCAAGATGTGGCCCAGGTTGGGACCCAGTACTTC. This encodes CASSQDVAQVGTQYF.